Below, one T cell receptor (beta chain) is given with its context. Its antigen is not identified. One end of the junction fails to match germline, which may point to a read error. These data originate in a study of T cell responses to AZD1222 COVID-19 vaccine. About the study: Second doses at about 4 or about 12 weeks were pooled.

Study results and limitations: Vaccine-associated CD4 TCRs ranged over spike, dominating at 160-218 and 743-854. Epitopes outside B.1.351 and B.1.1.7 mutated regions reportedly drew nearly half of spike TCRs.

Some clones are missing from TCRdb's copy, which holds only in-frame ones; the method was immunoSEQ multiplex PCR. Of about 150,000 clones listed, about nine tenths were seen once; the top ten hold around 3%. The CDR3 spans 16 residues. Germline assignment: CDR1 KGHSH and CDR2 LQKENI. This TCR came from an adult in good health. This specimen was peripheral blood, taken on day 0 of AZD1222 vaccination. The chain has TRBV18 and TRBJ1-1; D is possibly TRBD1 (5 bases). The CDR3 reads CASSPQDRAISTEAFF. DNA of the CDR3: TGTGCCAGCTCACCACAAGACAGAGCTATTAGCACTGAGGCTTTCTTT.